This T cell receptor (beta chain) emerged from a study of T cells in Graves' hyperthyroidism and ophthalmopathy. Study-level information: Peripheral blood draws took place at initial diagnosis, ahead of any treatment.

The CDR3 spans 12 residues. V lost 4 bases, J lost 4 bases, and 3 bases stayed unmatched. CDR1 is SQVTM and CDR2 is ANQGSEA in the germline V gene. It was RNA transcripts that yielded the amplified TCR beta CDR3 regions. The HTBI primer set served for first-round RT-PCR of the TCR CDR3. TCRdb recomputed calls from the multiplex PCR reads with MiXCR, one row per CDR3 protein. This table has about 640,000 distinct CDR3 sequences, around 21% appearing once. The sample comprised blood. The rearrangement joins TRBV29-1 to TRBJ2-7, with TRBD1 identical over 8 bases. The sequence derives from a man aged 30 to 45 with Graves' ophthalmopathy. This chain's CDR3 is CSVAQGEYEQYF. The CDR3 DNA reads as TGCAGCGTTGCACAGGGGGAGTACGAGCAGTACTTC.